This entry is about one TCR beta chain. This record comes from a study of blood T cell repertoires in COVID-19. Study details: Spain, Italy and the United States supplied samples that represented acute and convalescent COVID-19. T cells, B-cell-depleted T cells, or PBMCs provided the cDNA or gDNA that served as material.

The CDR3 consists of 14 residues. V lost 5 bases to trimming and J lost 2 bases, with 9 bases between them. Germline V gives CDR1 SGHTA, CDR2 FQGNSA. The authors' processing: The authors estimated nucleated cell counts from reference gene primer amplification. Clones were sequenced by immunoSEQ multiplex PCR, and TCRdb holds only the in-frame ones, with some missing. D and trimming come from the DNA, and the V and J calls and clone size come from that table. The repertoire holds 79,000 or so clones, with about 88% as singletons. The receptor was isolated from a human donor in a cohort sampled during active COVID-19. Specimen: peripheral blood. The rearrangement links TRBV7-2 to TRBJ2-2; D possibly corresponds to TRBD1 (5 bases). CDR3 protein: CASSLDRNTGELFF. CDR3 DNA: TGTGCCAGCAGCCTCGACAGAAACACCGGGGAGCTGTTTTTT.